One and the same sample provided the 13 T cell receptor beta chains below, sequenced in a study of CD8+ T cells in alopecia areata. RNA extraction was followed by reverse transcription into cDNA, which acted as the sequencing template. Sequencing used immunoSEQ multiplex PCR; TCRdb keeps in-frame clones, though not all of them. The table shows hundreds of thousands of clones, with 67% occurring only once. The input for sequencing was CD4+ T cells sorted from blood, taken at week 0. These receptors were taken from a human donor with alopecia areata.

Points on this clone: One junction end disagrees with the germline gene, perhaps due to a read error. The CDR3 DNA follows: TGTGCCAGCTCACCATCCATACAGGCATTC. Its protein product is CASSPSIQAF. The chain employs TRBV18 and TRBJ2-7; D might be TRBD1 (5 bases). Germline CDR1 KGHSH, CDR2 LQKENI. CDR3 length: 10 residues.

The rearrangement links TRBV30 to TRBJ1-1, with D possibly matching TRBD1 (6 bases). Trimming took 6 bases from V and 5 from J, leaving 13 bases between them. This CDR3 spans 12 amino acids. Germline V CDR1 and CDR2: GTSNPN, SVGIG (reference sequence). The CDR3 reads CACRAGVTEAFF. CDR3 nucleotide sequence: TGTGCCTGCCGGGCAGGGGTGACTGAAGCTTTCTTT.

This clone was detected only a few times. Other DNA sequences of this sample code for an identical CDR3. V gene TRBV29-1 combines with J gene TRBJ2-3; D is uncertain. V gave up 5 bases and J gave up 2 bases, with 5 bases separating them. This CDR3 region has 11 residues. CDR1 and CDR2 from the germline V gene are SQVTM and ANQGSEA. CDR3 DNA sequence: TGCAGCGTTTCAGACACAGATACGCAGTATTTT. Protein product: CSVSDTDTQYF.

This clone showed up just a few times. The V gene is TRBV9, the J gene TRBJ2-1, with D tentatively TRBD1 (6 bases). Trimming left V 3 bases short and J 6 bases short, with 13 bases between. Germline V gives CDR1 SGDLS, CDR2 YYNGEE. The CDR3 runs to 14 residues. The CDR3 DNA follows: TGTGCCAGCAGCGCTCACGTAGGGGGCAATGAGCAGTTCTTC. Translated, it gives CASSAHVGGNEQFF. Full variable domain (outside the CDR3, taken from reference TRBV9 and TRBJ2-1): DSGVTQTPKHLITATGQRVTLRCSPRSGDLSVYWYQQSLDQGLQFLIQYYNGEERAKGNILERFSAQQFPDLHSELNLSSLELGDSALYFCASSAHVGGNEQFFGPGTRLTVL.

This clone showed up just once. The chain carries TRBV10-2 and TRBJ2-3, with no clear D. V shed 5 bases and J shed 2 bases, with 2 bases lying between them. The germline CDR1 and CDR2 sequences are WSHSY and SAAADI. The CDR3 spans 11 residues. The CDR3 reads CASSSTDTQYF. CDR3 in DNA: TGCGCCAGCAGTTCCACAGATACGCAGTATTTT.

This CDR3 is CSVAGADQPQHF. In nucleotides, the CDR3 is TGCAGCGTCGCAGGGGCGGATCAGCCCCAGCATTTT. The V and J genes are TRBV29-1 and TRBJ1-5; D perhaps matches TRBD1 (6 bases). Germline lookup yields CDR1 SQVTM and CDR2 ANQGSEA. Trimming left V 6 bases short and J 5 bases short, with 11 bases between. The CDR3 runs 12 residues.

The chain couples TRBV4-2 to TRBJ2-3; TRBD1 is a possible D gene (6 bases). The CDR3 is made up of 14 amino acids. The V end was cut by 1 base, the J end by 6 bases, with 11 bases between. Looked up from germline, CDR1 is LGHNA and CDR2 is YNFKEQ. CDR3 sequence: CASSQGGPKDTQYF. In DNA, the CDR3 is TGTGCCAGCAGCCAAGGGGGGCCCAAGGATACGCAGTATTTT.

The rearrangement links TRBV29-1 to TRBJ1-1; D gene ambiguous. CDR1 SQVTM and CDR2 ANQGSEA come from the germline V gene. This CDR3 region has 12 residues. The V end was cut by 7 bases, the J end by 2 bases, with 11 bases between. CDR3 sequence (DNA): TGCAGCGGGGGTGCGGTCAACACTGAAGCTTTCTTT. Its protein is CSGGAVNTEAFF.

The chain joins TRBV6-5 to TRBJ2-6, with no clear D. Germline CDR1 is MNHEY and CDR2 is SVGAGI. The CDR3 runs 15 residues. Trimming took 6 bases from V and 4 from J, leaving 13 bases between them. For the CDR3, the DNA is TGTGCCAGCAGCCAAGGGCCGTCCGGGGCCAACGTCCTGACTTTC. Translating gives CASSQGPSGANVLTF.

The gene calls are TRBV25-1 and TRBJ2-3, with D possibly being TRBD1 or TRBD2 (6 bases each). Germline V gene lookup returns CDR1 MGHDK and CDR2 SYGVNS. V lost 2 bases, J lost 2 bases, and 14 bases lay in between. The CDR3 is 16 amino acids. This chain's CDR3 is CASSEQGGGSTDTQYF. The CDR3 DNA reads TGTGCCAGCAGTGAACAAGGAGGGGGGTCCACAGATACGCAGTATTTT.

Worth noting for this clone: Additional DNA sequences in this sample encode the identical CDR3. This rearrangement joins TRBV5-1 to TRBJ2-5; no reliable D call. This CDR3 is 12 amino acids long. V lost 0 bases, J lost 2 bases, and 2 bases lay in between. CDR1 and CDR2 from the germline V gene are SGHRS and YFSETQ. CDR3 DNA sequence: TGCGCCAGCAGCTTGGGGCAAGAGACCCAGTACTTC. Residues: CASSLGQETQYF.

The gene calls are TRBV7-9 and TRBJ1-1; possibly TRBD1 for D (5 bases). Germline V lookup: CDR1 SEHNR, CDR2 FQNEAQ (reference sequence). CDR3 length equals 12 residues. The V gene lost 7 bases and the J gene lost 7 bases, with 13 bases spanning the gap. The CDR3 is CASTEGPDEAFF. CDR3 nucleotide sequence: TGTGCCAGCACCGAGGGGCCAGATGAAGCTTTCTTT.

The V gene is TRBV7-9, the J gene TRBJ2-3; D might be TRBD1 (5 bases). V lost 3 bases, J lost 0 bases, and 16 bases lay in between. Per germline, CDR1 SEHNR and CDR2 FQNEAQ (reference sequence). CDR3 length: 17 residues. The CDR3 DNA follows: TGTGCCAGCAGCTTTGCCCCTAGGGGCTCTAGCACAGATACGCAGTATTTT. Translating it yields CASSFAPRGSSTDTQYF.